Following are 22 T cell receptor beta chains from one sample sequenced in a study of breast tumors, draining lymph nodes, adjacent tissues. TCRdb fed the multiplex PCR reads into MiXCR, producing one record per CDR3 protein. The table includes roughly 70,000 distinct CDR3 sequences, 43% detected once. The sample consisted of breast tumor tissue. The receptors stem from a female donor with breast cancer. Some clones in this sample may be carry-over from other donors' samples.

In its sample, this clonotype was seen a few times. A much larger clone lies one base from this, so it may be a read error. V gene TRBV6-6 combines with J gene TRBJ1-2; D is ambiguous. The CDR3 covers 14 residues. The ends were cut back, 7 bases at V and 4 bases at J, with 16 bases in the middle. Germline assignment: CDR1 MNHNY and CDR2 SVGAGI (reference sequence). The CDR3 here is CASNSGRVAYGYTF. CDR3 DNA sequence: TGTGCCAGCAACTCGGGGAGGGTAGCCTATGGCTACACCTTC.

As for this clonotype: An end of the junction does not agree with germline; a read error may underlie this. CDR3 nucleotide sequence: TGTGCCATCGGGACTAGCGGGGGGGCCTACGTCCTGACTTTC. This gives the protein CAIGTSGGAYVLTF. V and J are TRBV10-3 and TRBJ2-6, with 16 nucleotides matching TRBD2. This CDR3 spans 14 amino acids. Germline assignment: CDR1 ENHRY and CDR2 SYGVKD.

The table lists this clonotype with many counts. The J gene is TRBJ1-1, the V gene TRBV24-1; TRBD1 aligns across 10 bases. The CDR3 runs 14 residues. Germline V gene sequence: CDR1 KGHDR, CDR2 SFDVKD. Trimming took 8 bases from V and 0 from J; bases not matched to a gene: 2. The CDR3 sequence is CATTGTGVNTEAFF. The CDR3 nucleotides are TGTGCCACCACCGGGACAGGGGTGAACACTGAAGCTTTCTTT.

The V call is TRBV7-9, the J call TRBJ1-2, with a weak D call TRBD1 (5 bases). The CDR3 is made up of 13 amino acids. Germline CDR1 is SEHNR and CDR2 is FQNEAQ (reference sequence). V lost 2 bases to trimming and J lost 7 bases, with 11 bases between them. CDR3 in DNA: TGTGCCAGCAGCTTAAGGGGCGGCTGTGGCTACACCTTC. Translated, it gives CASSLRGGCGYTF.

This clonotype was observed at least ten times. CDR3 protein: CSAEKDRTYEQYF. The CDR3 DNA reads as TGCAGTGCGGAGAAGGACAGAACCTACGAGCAGTACTTC. This chain uses TRBV20-1 with TRBJ2-7, with D possibly matching TRBD1 (6 bases). The CDR3 totals 13 residues. V was shortened by 6 bases and J by 2 bases, with 14 bases between the two germline ends. CDR1 is DFQATT, CDR2 SNEGSKA, per germline (reference sequence).

This clonotype has a handful of counts. A read error may explain this, as a much larger clone is one base away. The chain carries TRBV6-5 and TRBJ1-6; no definite D call. The germline CDR1 and CDR2 sequences are MNHEY and SVGAGI. Between the trimmed V and J ends, which lost 5 bases and 7 bases, there was a span of 18 bases. The CDR3 is 16 amino acids. The CDR3 loop reads CASSHEARHSNSPLHF. Written as DNA, the CDR3 is TGTGCCAGCAGTCACGAAGCTCGGCACTCCAATTCACCCCTCCACTTT.

The V call is TRBV7-9, the J call TRBJ1-3, with D possibly matching TRBD1 (5 bases). Germline-derived CDR1 and CDR2 are SEHNR and FQNEAQ (reference sequence). V was clipped by 5 bases and J by 6 bases, with 17 bases between them. This CDR3 region has 15 residues. In nucleotides, the CDR3 is TGTGCCAGCAGCGGAACAGGTCCTAATGAAAACACCATATATTTT. Its protein is CASSGTGPNENTIYF.

This clonotype is classed as medium-sized (0.01 to 0.1%). The V call is TRBV20-1, the J call TRBJ2-3; perhaps D is TRBD1 or TRBD2 (5 bases each). Germline-derived CDR1 and CDR2 are DFQATT and SNEGSKA (reference sequence). This CDR3 comprises 17 residues. V shed 4 bases and J shed 4 bases, with 24 bases lying between them. CDR3 coding DNA: TGCAGTGCTACTCCGAGATCATGGGACCTCATGTCAGATACGCAGTATTTT. It yields the protein CSATPRSWDLMSDTQYF.

This clonotype was recorded at least ten times. The chain recombines TRBV7-9 with TRBJ1-5, with D unresolved. The CDR3 sequence is 12 residues long. The ends were cut back, 5 bases at V and 11 bases at J, with 13 bases in the middle. Germline CDR1 is SEHNR and CDR2 is FQNEAQ (reference sequence). CDR3 nucleotide sequence: TGTGCCAGCAGCGTCGAGGGATCAGCCCAGCATTTT. Residues: CASSVEGSAQHF.

This clonotype came up many times. The rearrangement links TRBV20-1 to TRBJ2-7; TRBD2 aligns across 13 bases. Germline V gene lookup returns CDR1 DFQATT and CDR2 SNEGSKA (reference sequence). CDR3 length: 18 residues. The V gene end was trimmed by 0 bases and the J gene end by 0 bases; junction bases not matched to a gene: 8. In nucleotides, the CDR3 is TGCAGTGCTAGAGATCAGGGGACTAGCGGGACCCGCTCCTACGAGCAGTACTTC. It is translated as CSARDQGTSGTRSYEQYF.

The J gene is TRBJ1-6, the V gene TRBV12-3 or TRBV12-4; possible D gene TRBD1, 5 bases. CDR3 length: 15 amino acids. Trimming pared 4 bases from V and 7 bases from J, leaving 14 bases between. The CDR3 DNA follows: TGTGCCAGCAGTTGGACAAGACGGAAGAATTCACCCCTCCACTTT. Translated: CASSWTRRKNSPLHF.

This clonotype was found a few times. A much larger clone differs from this one at a single base, so this may be a read error. This sequence joins TRBV5-4 and TRBJ2-7; possibly TRBD1 for D (5 bases). V lost 0 bases and J 5 bases, leaving 12 bases between the germline ends. The CDR3 is 14 residues long. Germline V gene sequence: CDR1 SGHNT, CDR2 YYREEE (reference sequence). CDR3 nucleotides: TGTGCCAGCAGCTTGGGCAGGGCACGGAACGAGCAGTACTTC. Translation gives CASSLGRARNEQYF.

This clonotype was detected many times. The chain recombines TRBV12-3 or TRBV12-4 with TRBJ1-5, with 7 nucleotides matching TRBD1. The trim removed 6 bases at V and 3 bases at J, leaving 14 bases unmatched. CDR3 size: 17 residues. The DNA of the CDR3 is TGTGCCAGCAGCAACGAAGGGGGCGCGGAAACCAATCAGCCCCAGCATTTT. The encoded protein is CASSNEGGAETNQPQHF.

This clonotype was recorded a few times. This chain links TRBV18 with TRBJ2-1; TRBD2 aligns across 9 bases. The V and J ends lost 3 bases and 7 bases, in that order; junction bases with no gene match: 13. The length of the CDR3 is 17 residues. Germline V lookup: CDR1 KGHSH, CDR2 LQKENI. In DNA, the CDR3 is TGTGCCAGCTCACCGAGTAGCGGGGGCCCGCCGGGAAATGAGCAGTTCTTC. It specifies CASSPSSGGPPGNEQFF.

This clonotype has a count of ten or more. This chain connects TRBV18 to TRBJ1-2; 10 bases map to TRBD1. Germline trimming cut 3 bases from V and 4 bases from J; bases unmatched to any gene: 5. CDR3 length equals 15 residues. The germline V gene has CDR1 KGHSH and CDR2 LQKENI. The CDR3 nucleotides are TGTGCCAGCTCACCGACAGGGGGCGGGTTCTATGGCTACACCTTC. Translated: CASSPTGGGFYGYTF.

The genes are TRBV20-1 and TRBJ2-5, with TRBD2 matching 12 bases. Looked up from germline, CDR1 is DFQATT and CDR2 is SNEGSKA (reference sequence). V was pared by 7 bases and J by 4 bases, with 4 bases of the junction left unmatched. The CDR3 runs to 13 residues. CDR3 in amino acids: CSEPSGGGETQYF. In DNA form, the CDR3 reads TGCAGTGAGCCTAGCGGGGGGGGAGAGACCCAGTACTTC.

For this clonotype: The CDR3 does not close with the conserved phenylalanine or tryptophan, likely indicating a read error. The V and J genes are TRBV6-5 and TRBJ2-2; D is possibly TRBD2 (6 bases). V was cut by 5 bases and J by 5 bases, with 15 bases left in between. Germline V gene sequence: CDR1 MNHEY, CDR2 SVGAGI. The CDR3 covers 15 residues. Here the CDR3 reads CASSTGTLNTGELFS. CDR3 DNA sequence: TGTGCCAGCAGTACTGGGACTCTAAATACCGGGGAGCTGTTTTCT.

This sequence joins TRBV18 and TRBJ1-1; 11 bases match TRBD1. The CDR3 is made up of 17 amino acids. V dropped 3 bases and J dropped 4; count of bases not matched to a gene: 10. CDR1 KGHSH and CDR2 LQKENI come from the germline V gene. CDR3 nucleotides: TGTGCCAGCTCACCGGACAGGGGGCGTGTTCGGGCCACTGAAGCTTTCTTT. This codes for CASSPDRGRVRATEAFF.

For this clonotype: A read error may be the cause here, since a much bigger clone is one base away. For the CDR3, the DNA is TGTGCCAGCAGCTTAGGAGCTCTGGCGGTTCAGTACTTC. It encodes CASSLGALAVQYF. The chain has TRBV7-9 and TRBJ2-4; no reliable D call. The CDR3 consists of 13 residues. Germline lookup yields CDR1 SEHNR and CDR2 FQNEAQ (reference sequence). V gave up 1 base and J gave up 11 bases, with 12 bases separating them.

This clonotype was counted ten times or more. The CDR3 bases are TGTGCCAGCAGCTCAAGCTCCTACAATGAGCAGTTCTTC. The encoded protein is CASSSSSYNEQFF. The J gene is TRBJ2-1, the V gene TRBV11-3; D is unclear. With 4 bases removed from V and 0 bases from J, the gap between germline ends came to 4 bases. Germline V gene data show CDR1 as SGHNT and CDR2 as YENEEA. CDR3 size: 13 residues.

There are many counts of this clonotype. The V gene is TRBV6-2 or TRBV6-3, the J gene TRBJ1-2; D is possibly TRBD1 (6 bases). The length of the CDR3 is 13 residues. The V and J ends lost 4 bases and 8 bases respectively, with 14 bases between them. Germline CDR1 is MNHEY and CDR2 is SVGEGT. The DNA for the CDR3 is TGTGCCAGCAGTTCCCGTACAGGGAACGGCTACACCTTC. Translation: CASSSRTGNGYTF.

There are many counts of this clonotype. The genes are TRBV25-1 and TRBJ1-2; the D is unclear. The V end was cut by 5 bases, the J end by 5 bases, with 12 bases between. Germline assignment: CDR1 MGHDK and CDR2 SYGVNS. The CDR3 is made up of 13 amino acids. This CDR3 is CASSPREGYGYTF. CDR3 nucleotides: TGTGCCAGCAGTCCCAGAGAGGGATATGGCTACACCTTC.